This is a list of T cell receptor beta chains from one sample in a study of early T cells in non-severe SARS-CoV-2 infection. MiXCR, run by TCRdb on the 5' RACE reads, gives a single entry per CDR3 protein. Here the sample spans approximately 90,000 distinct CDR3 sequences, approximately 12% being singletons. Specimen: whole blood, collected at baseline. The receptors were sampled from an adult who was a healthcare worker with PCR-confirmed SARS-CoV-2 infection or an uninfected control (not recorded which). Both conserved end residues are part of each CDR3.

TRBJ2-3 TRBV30 CAGSGTSGASTDTQYF
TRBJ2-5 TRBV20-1 CSASRLAGGPGETQYF
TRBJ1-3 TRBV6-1 CASGVSRGAGNTIYF
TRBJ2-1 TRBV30 CAWGMAAWYNEQFF
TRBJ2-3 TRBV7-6 CASSLGLAGGGDTQYF
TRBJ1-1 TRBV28 CASSLGRADTEAFF
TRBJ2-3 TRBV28 CASKRGGGTDTQYF
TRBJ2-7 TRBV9 CASSGSGTSGSYEQYF
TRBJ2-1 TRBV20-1 CSARDGGQGYNEQFF
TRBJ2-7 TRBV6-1 CASSEPPGVSYEQYF
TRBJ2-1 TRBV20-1 CSAPERIYNEQFF
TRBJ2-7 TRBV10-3 CAISKGPTPSEQYF
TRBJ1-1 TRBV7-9 CASSSKVLGENTEAFF
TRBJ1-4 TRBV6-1 CASSEGDSANEKLFF
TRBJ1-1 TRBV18 CASSPPQDRTVAFF
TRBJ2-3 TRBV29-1 CSVEDYAGDTQYF
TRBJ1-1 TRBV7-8 CASSLWETMNTEAFF
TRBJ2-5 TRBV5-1 CASRLAGQETQYF
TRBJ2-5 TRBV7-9 CASSLSGGETQYF
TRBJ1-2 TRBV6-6 CATLRTGTGGYTF
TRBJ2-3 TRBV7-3 CASSLPPGPGVTYTQYF
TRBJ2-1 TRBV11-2 CASTRGNEQFF
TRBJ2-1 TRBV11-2 CASSPEAMVGKEQFF
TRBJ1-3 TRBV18 CASSQVGQGLAGNTIYF